This entry lists 21 T cell receptor beta chains sequenced from one sample in a study of blood T cell repertoires in COVID-19 (dated by TCRdb to about 2020). The method behind the library was the immunoSEQ multiplex PCR assay. Sourced from immuneACCESS, this table was stored by TCRdb with only in-frame sequences that have V and J called. A share of the clones is absent; for the studies checked, an unresolved V gene accounts for under half, and the remainder has no known explanation. Across this sample there are a few hundred thousand clones, with 86% seen only once. 1.5% to 2% of the sample is held by the ten biggest clonotypes. Sequencing was performed on peripheral blood. The receptors stem from a woman between 45 and 60 years old with acute or convalescent COVID-19.

This sequence joins TRBV5-1 and TRBJ2-3; D unresolved. Looked up from germline, CDR1 is SGHRS and CDR2 is YFSETQ. Trimming cost V 0 bases and J 0 bases, with 5 bases left between them. The CDR3 spans 14 residues. The CDR3 DNA follows: TGCGCCAGCAGCTTGGTGGCAAGCACAGATACGCAGTATTTT. This sequence encodes CASSLVASTDTQYF. The complete variable domain, with remaining parts taken from reference TRBV5-1 and TRBJ2-3, reads KAGVTQTPRYLIKTRGQQVTLSCSPISGHRSVSWYQQTPGQGLQFLFEYFSETQRNKGNFPGRFSGRQFSNSRSEMNVSTLELGDSALYLCASSLVASTDTQYFGPGTRLTVL.

The chain links TRBV28 to TRBJ1-4, with 8 nucleotides matching TRBD1. Looked up from germline, CDR1 is MDHEN and CDR2 is SYDVKM. The CDR3 contains 12 residues. The J segment lost 8 bases and the V segment lost 7 bases, leaving 3 bases of the junction unmatched. The CDR3: CASTQGDEKLFF. The DNA of the CDR3 is TGTGCCAGCACACAGGGGGACGAAAAACTGTTTTTT.

The chain employs TRBV29-1 and TRBJ1-5, with a tentative D call TRBD1 (6 bases). Germline CDR1 is SQVTM and CDR2 is ANQGSEA. The CDR3 is made up of 13 amino acids. Deletions cut 5 bases from V and 3 bases from J, with 11 bases between. In DNA form, the CDR3 reads TGCAGCGTTTCCGACAGGCTCAATCAGCCCCAGCATTTT. Amino acid sequence: CSVSDRLNQPQHF. Drawing the rest from reference TRBV29-1 and TRBJ1-5, the complete variable domain is SAVISQKPSRDICQRGTSLTIQCQVDSQVTMMFWYRQQPGQSLTLIATANQGSEATYESGFVIDKFPISRPNLTFSTLTVSNMSPEDSSIYLCSVSDRLNQPQHFGDGTRLSIL.

This chain uses TRBV29-1 with TRBJ1-5; 8 nucleotides match TRBD1. Germline assignment: CDR1 SQVTM and CDR2 ANQGSEA. With V trimmed by 5 bases and J by 0 bases, 6 bases remained unmatched. CDR3 length equals 15 residues. This CDR3 reads CSVQTGVSSNQPQHF. The CDR3 nucleotides read TGCAGCGTTCAGACAGGGGTTAGTAGCAATCAGCCCCAGCATTTT.

This clone has only a few counts. The sample has other DNA sequences that encode this CDR3 too. The gene calls are TRBV5-1 and TRBJ2-7; 12 bases align to TRBD2. The length of the CDR3 is 15 residues. The J segment lost 1 base and the V segment lost 4 bases, leaving 3 bases of the junction unmatched. Per germline, CDR1 SGHRS and CDR2 YFSETQ. The CDR3 protein is CASSPLAGGSYEQYF. The CDR3 DNA sequence: TGCGCCAGCAGCCCCCTAGCGGGAGGGTCCTACGAGCAGTACTTC. Looking up the rest from reference TRBV5-1 and TRBJ2-7 gives the full variable domain: KAGVTQTPRYLIKTRGQQVTLSCSPISGHRSVSWYQQTPGQGLQFLFEYFSETQRNKGNFPGRFSGRQFSNSRSEMNVSTLELGDSALYLCASSPLAGGSYEQYFGPGTRLTVT.

The chain recombines TRBV20-1 with TRBJ1-2; D unclear. This CDR3 has 12 amino acids. Trimming removed 3 bases from V and 3 bases from J, with 8 bases in between. Germline CDR1 reads DFQATT; CDR2 reads SNEGSKA (reference sequence). The CDR3 here is CSASMADYGYTF. Written as DNA, the CDR3 is TGCAGTGCTAGTATGGCGGACTATGGCTACACCTTC.

The J gene is TRBJ2-3, the V gene TRBV12-5; a weak D match, TRBD1 (5 bases). The V and J ends lost 1 base and 4 bases respectively, with 18 bases between them. This CDR3 has 17 amino acids. CDR1 and CDR2 from the germline V gene are LGHNT and FRNRAP. The CDR3: CASGLGQDSLVSDTQYF. In DNA, the CDR3 is TGTGCTAGTGGTTTGGGCCAAGACAGCTTAGTTTCAGATACGCAGTATTTT.

The J gene is TRBJ2-5, the V gene TRBV5-1; 8 nucleotides align to TRBD1. The V gene's germline CDR1 is SGHRS and CDR2 YFSETQ. This CDR3 is 15 amino acids long. The V gene end was trimmed by 1 base and the J gene end by 2 bases; junction bases not matched to a gene: 4. CDR3 loop: CASSLTGGGQETQYF. CDR3 DNA: TGCGCCAGCAGCTTGACAGGGGGAGGACAAGAGACCCAGTACTTC.

The chain links TRBV18 to TRBJ2-7, with D perhaps matching TRBD1 (5 bases). V gave up 8 bases and J gave up 4 bases, with 18 bases separating them. CDR3 length equals 14 residues. The V gene's germline CDR1 is KGHSH and CDR2 LQKENI. Here the CDR3 DNA reads TGTGCCAGCACAGGTGAAAAGGGCGCTTACGAGCAGTACTTC. As protein: CASTGEKGAYEQYF.

The chain joins TRBV11-3 to TRBJ2-1; 7 bases agree with TRBD2. The CDR3 runs to 16 residues. Germline V gene data show CDR1 as SGHNT and CDR2 as YENEEA. V shed 3 bases, J shed 0 bases, and the junction held 5 bases outside the gene matches. The CDR3 sequence is CASSLGGTLSYNEQFF. Here the CDR3 DNA reads TGTGCCAGCAGCTTGGGGGGGACTCTCTCCTACAATGAGCAGTTCTTC.

The CDR3 bases are TGTGCCAGCAGTGAAGCTTTCCAGGGCGGTCAAGAGACCCAGTACTTC. As protein: CASSEAFQGGQETQYF. The V and J genes are TRBV6-1 and TRBJ2-5, with D maybe TRBD1 (5 bases). Germline V gene lookup returns CDR1 MNHNS and CDR2 SASEGT. The CDR3 extends over 16 amino acids. The germline V and J ends were trimmed by 0 bases and 2 bases, with 13 bases remaining between them.

In this sample, this clone turned up once. The chain carries TRBV6-2 or TRBV6-3 and TRBJ2-7, with 8 bases matching TRBD2. The CDR3 totals 17 residues. Germline V CDR1 and CDR2: MNHEY, SVGEGT. J lost 3 bases, V lost 2 bases, and 12 bases had no gene match. The CDR3 nucleotides are TGTGCCAGCAGTTACATAGGAGCGGGAGTGTTAGACTACGAGCAGTACTTC. Its translation: CASSYIGAGVLDYEQYF.

The chain has TRBV19 and TRBJ1-2; D is uncertain. The CDR3 is 13 amino acids. Germline CDR1 LNHDA, CDR2 SQIVND (reference sequence). The V and J ends lost 9 bases and 5 bases respectively, with 16 bases between them. The chain's CDR3 is CASSYRTPYGYTF. The CDR3, as DNA: TGTGCCAGCTCCTACAGAACTCCTTATGGCTACACCTTC.

This rearrangement joins TRBV7-6 to TRBJ1-1; D unresolved. This CDR3 has 16 amino acids. Per germline, CDR1 SGHVS and CDR2 FNYEAQ. V was pared by 5 bases and J by 0 bases, with 16 bases between. The CDR3 reads CASSLGGRNMNTEAFF. CDR3 sequence (DNA): TGTGCCAGCAGCCTCGGAGGCAGAAACATGAACACTGAAGCTTTCTTT. The full variable domain, completed using reference TRBV7-6 and TRBJ1-1, is GAGVSQSPRYKVTKRGQDVALRCDPISGHVSLYWYRQALGQGPEFLTYFNYEAQQDKSGLPNDRFSAERPEGSISTLTIQRTEQRDSAMYRCASSLGGRNMNTEAFFGQGTRLTVV.

The V call is TRBV6-5, the J call TRBJ2-5, with D possibly matching TRBD1 (5 bases). The CDR3 is made up of 13 amino acids. The germline V gene has CDR1 MNHEY and CDR2 SVGAGI. Trimming removed 11 bases at V and 5 bases at J, with 18 bases between. CDR3: CARSQGHGETQYF. The DNA for the CDR3 is TGTGCCCGCTCGCAGGGCCATGGGGAGACCCAGTACTTC.

This chain uses TRBV20-1 with TRBJ2-2; the match to TRBD1 covers 11 bases. V lost 3 bases to trimming and J lost 6 bases; unmatched junction nucleotides: 6. CDR3 length: 15 residues. CDR1 is DFQATT, CDR2 SNEGSKA, per germline (reference sequence). The CDR3 region is CSASLGQGDAGELFF. For the CDR3, the DNA is TGCAGTGCTAGTTTGGGACAGGGGGACGCCGGGGAGCTGTTTTTT.

The chain employs TRBV6-5 and TRBJ1-2, with a weak D call TRBD1 (6 bases). CDR1 and CDR2 (germline): MNHEY, SVGAGI. This CDR3 region has 13 residues. Trimming shortened V by 7 bases and J by 7 bases, and 16 bases separated the two germline ends. CDR3 in amino acids: CASTRTDQPGYTF. DNA of the CDR3: TGTGCCAGCACCCGGACAGATCAGCCTGGCTACACCTTC.

V usage is TRBV7-3 and J usage is TRBJ1-2, with D unresolved. This CDR3 spans 13 amino acids. The germline gives CDR1 SGHTA, CDR2 FQGTGA. Trimming left V 4 bases short and J 8 bases short, with 14 bases between. CDR3 residues: CASSSPGSQGYTF. CDR3 nucleotides: TGTGCCAGCAGCTCCCCGGGGTCCCAGGGCTACACCTTC.

The chain recombines TRBV27 with TRBJ2-7; 9 nucleotides match TRBD2. The junction had 4 bases not matched to a gene; V was cut back by 3 bases and J by 1 base. This CDR3 has 15 amino acids. The germline gives CDR1 MNHEY, CDR2 SMNVEV (reference sequence). DNA for the CDR3: TGTGCCAGCAGTTTTTGGGGACTAGCATCCTACGAGCAGTACTTC. Translation: CASSFWGLASYEQYF.

The gene calls are TRBV19 and TRBJ2-1; tentative D call: TRBD1 (6 bases). The V gene lost 7 bases and the J gene lost 9 bases, with 16 bases spanning the gap. The germline CDR1 and CDR2 sequences are LNHDA and SQIVND (reference sequence). The length of the CDR3 is 13 residues. The CDR3 DNA is TGTGCCAGTAAGGGCAGGGGATTGGGTGAGCAGTTCTTC. It encodes CASKGRGLGEQFF. Variable domain in full (rest from reference TRBV19 and TRBJ2-1): DGGITQSPKYLFRKEGQNVTLSCEQNLNHDAMYWYRQDPGQGLRLIYYSQIVNDFQKGDIAEGYSVSREKKESFPLTVTSAQKNPTAFYLCASKGRGLGEQFFGPGTRLTVL.

J is TRBJ1-6 and V is TRBV30; TRBD1 matches 7 bases. CDR3 size: 15 residues. J lost 6 bases, V lost 2 bases, and 7 bases had no gene match. Germline V gene data show CDR1 as GTSNPN and CDR2 as SVGIG (reference sequence). The CDR3 here is CAWSLEGTVNSPLHF. CDR3 sequence (DNA): TGTGCCTGGAGTCTCGAGGGGACAGTTAATTCACCCCTCCACTTT.